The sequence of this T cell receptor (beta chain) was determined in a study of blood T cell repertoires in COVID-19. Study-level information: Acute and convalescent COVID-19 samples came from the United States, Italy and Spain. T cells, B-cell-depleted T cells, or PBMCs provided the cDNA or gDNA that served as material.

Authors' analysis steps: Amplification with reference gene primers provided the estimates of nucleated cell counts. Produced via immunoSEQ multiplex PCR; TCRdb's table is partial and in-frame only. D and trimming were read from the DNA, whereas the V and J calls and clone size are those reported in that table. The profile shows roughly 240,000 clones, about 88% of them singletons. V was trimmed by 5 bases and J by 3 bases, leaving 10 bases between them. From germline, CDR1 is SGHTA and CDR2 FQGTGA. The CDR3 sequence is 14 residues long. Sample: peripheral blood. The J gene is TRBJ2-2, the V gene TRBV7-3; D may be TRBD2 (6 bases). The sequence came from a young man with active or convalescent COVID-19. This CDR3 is CASSTDYYTGELFF. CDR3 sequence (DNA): TGTGCCAGCAGCACGGACTATTACACCGGGGAGCTGTTTTTT.